In this sample, the clone carrying this T cell receptor beta chain turned up once. What it recognizes is unknown. The repertoire was sequenced with immunoSEQ multiplex PCR; TCRdb's copy has only in-frame clones and lacks some. The sample gives some 130,000 clones, about 80% of which show up once; about 32% is in the top ten. The data originate from a study of cytomegalovirus exposure and HLA in healthy donors. Study-wide results and caveats: In vitro work confirmed that a few CMV-associated chains recognize CMV antigens. Published work reported that the classifier diagnosed cytomegalovirus status with high specificity and sensitivity. A subsequent analysis found that TCR clusters from the first cohort also tended to co-occur in the 120 or so validation repertoires, with around 94% of cluster scores above 0. A list of around 160 TCR beta chains associated with cytomegalovirus was given.

Germline V gene sequence: CDR1 SGHRS, CDR2 YFSETQ. V dropped 10 bases and J dropped 7 bases, with 17 bases sitting between them. The CDR3 consists of 13 residues. The sample taken for sequencing was PBMCs. The clonotype was recovered from a man aged 30 to 45 in good health and CMV-seropositive. The chain links TRBV5-1 to TRBJ2-2; weak D call: TRBD1 (6 bases). CDR3 loop: CAGKQGSDGELFF. The CDR3 DNA reads as TGCGCCGGCAAACAGGGATCGGACGGGGAGCTGTTTTTT.